This T cell receptor (beta chain) derives from a study of cytomegalovirus exposure and HLA in healthy donors. General study points: Roughly uniform depth of sequencing across donors was assumed in presence/absence analyses. Later analysis demonstrated an association between a missense DCLRE1C variant and TCR beta V- and J-gene trimming. The productive fraction for most TCR beta V segments was about 90% or about 30% in an earlier analysis. Investigators reported some 150 TCR beta chains as tied to cytomegalovirus.

Germline-derived CDR1 and CDR2 are MNHEY and SVGAGI. V gave up 5 bases and J gave up 2 bases, with 13 bases separating them. The CDR3 covers 15 residues. About this clone: Its cognate antigen is unknown.

Use of 60 Vbeta and 13 Jbeta primers characterized the PCR. The protocol was immunoSEQ multiplex PCR, while the TCRdb copy is restricted to in-frame clones and leaves out a portion. The repertoire holds some 110,000 clones, with around 75% as singletons. The sequence derives from a young man in good health and CMV-seronegative. V is TRBV6-5 and J is TRBJ1-5; a weak D match, TRBD1 (6 bases). Sequencing was carried out using PBMCs. DNA for the CDR3: TGTGCCAGCAGTCCAACATACAGGGGCAATCAGCCCCAGCATTTT. Translated, it gives CASSPTYRGNQPQHF.